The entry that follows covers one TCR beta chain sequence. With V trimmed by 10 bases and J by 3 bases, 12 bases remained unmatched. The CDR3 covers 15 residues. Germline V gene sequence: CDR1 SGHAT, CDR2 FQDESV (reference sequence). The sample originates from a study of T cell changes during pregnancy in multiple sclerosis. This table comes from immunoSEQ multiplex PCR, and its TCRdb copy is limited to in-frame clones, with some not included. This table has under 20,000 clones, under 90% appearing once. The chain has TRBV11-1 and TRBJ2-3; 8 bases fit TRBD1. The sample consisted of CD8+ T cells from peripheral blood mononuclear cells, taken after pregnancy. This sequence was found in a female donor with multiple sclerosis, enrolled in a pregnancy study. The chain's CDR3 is CATRMTGVSTDTQYF. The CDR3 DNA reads TGTGCCACCCGAATGACAGGGGTTTCGACAGATACGCAGTATTTT. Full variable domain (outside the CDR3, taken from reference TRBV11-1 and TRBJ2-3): EAEVAQSPRYKITEKSQAVAFWCDPISGHATLYWYRQILGQGPELLVQFQDESVVDDSQLPKDRFSAERLKGVDSTLKIQPAELGDSAMYLCATRMTGVSTDTQYFGPGTRLTVL.